The 31 T cell receptor beta chains reported below all come from one sample, sequenced in a study of a mutant IDH1 vaccine in newly diagnosed glioma (dated by TCRdb to about 2021). The library was obtained by the immunoSEQ multiplex PCR assay. TCRdb mirrors the immuneACCESS table, restricted to in-frame sequences. Some clones are absent from its copies; in checked studies, under half trace to an unresolved V gene, and the reason for the others is unknown. The sample table holds approximately 70,000 clones, of which 86% were seen once. Clones ranked in the top ten supply 2.5% to 3.5% of the sample. The sample's time point label is to be understood as: baseline, week 1 (first vaccination visit). In the paper's terms, the treatment or condition label means: pre-vaccination baseline after standard-of-care therapy. The sample consisted of PBMCs, taken from a glioma patient treated with radiotherapy, temozolomide or both. The receptors derive from a man younger than 40 with glioma.

The chain has TRBV28 and TRBJ1-2; TRBD1 aligns across 9 bases. Trimming cost V 6 bases and J 4 bases; bases outside gene matches: 12. The CDR3 contains 16 residues. The germline V gene encodes CDR1 MDHEN and CDR2 SYDVKM. The DNA of the CDR3 is TGTGCCAGCAGACCCTCCACAGGGGGCGCGGGCTATGGCTACACCTTC. It specifies CASRPSTGGAGYGYTF.

V and J are TRBV7-9 and TRBJ2-2; possible D gene TRBD1, 5 bases. The CDR3 extends over 14 amino acids. V shed 5 bases and J shed 4 bases, with 11 bases lying between them. In germline, CDR1 is SEHNR, CDR2 FQNEAQ (reference sequence). CDR3 sequence reads: CASSLGHVTGELFF. DNA for the CDR3: TGTGCCAGCAGCCTCGGACACGTCACCGGGGAGCTGTTTTTT.

This clone was detected once. The chain links TRBV4-1 to TRBJ1-1, with D maybe TRBD1 (6 bases). Trimming took 3 bases from V and 1 from J, leaving 12 bases between them. CDR1 MGHRA and CDR2 YSYEKL come from the germline V gene. The CDR3 has 15 amino acids. The CDR3 DNA is TGCGCCAGCAGCCACTGGGGAGGGGGGAACACTGAAGCTTTCTTT. Its translation is CASSHWGGGNTEAFF.

The chain links TRBV29-1 to TRBJ1-6; D not resolved. The CDR3 consists of 13 residues. Germline CDR1 reads SQVTM; CDR2 reads ANQGSEA. Between the trimmed V and J ends, which lost 6 bases and 9 bases, there was a span of 15 bases. The CDR3 region has the DNA TGCAGCGTCCAATGGACCCTTGCTTCACCCCTCCACTTT. It encodes CSVQWTLASPLHF.

The chain carries TRBV27 and TRBJ1-3; D possibly corresponds to TRBD1 (5 bases). CDR3 length equals 16 residues. V was cut by 5 bases and J by 3 bases, with 17 bases left in between. The germline V gene has CDR1 MNHEY and CDR2 SMNVEV (reference sequence). CDR3 nucleotides: TGTGCCAGCAGTCGGGACGGCCTTGGCGGTGGAAACACCATATATTTT. This encodes CASSRDGLGGGNTIYF.

V and J are TRBV6-1 and TRBJ1-6; D not resolved. CDR3 length: 14 amino acids. V gave up 2 bases and J gave up 7 bases, with 9 bases separating them. Germline values: CDR1 MNHNS, CDR2 SASEGT. CDR3 in amino acids: CASSEYGGNSPLHF. The CDR3 DNA reads as TGTGCCAGCAGTGAATATGGAGGGAATTCACCCCTCCACTTT.

In its sample, this clone was seen once. This chain joins TRBV5-1 and TRBJ2-5; 7 nucleotides agree with TRBD1. CDR3 size: 12 residues. V trimming: 4 bases; J trimming: 5 bases; junction bases outside the gene matches: 2. Germline CDR1 and CDR2: SGHRS and YFSETQ. In DNA, the CDR3 is TGCGCCAGCAGCACGGGACAGGAGACCCAGTACTTC. This gives the protein CASSTGQETQYF.

The chain is built from TRBV6-5 and TRBJ1-1; unclear D gene. The CDR3 runs 14 residues. V was cut by 2 bases and J by 0 bases, with 7 bases left in between. Germline-derived CDR1 and CDR2 are MNHEY and SVGAGI. This CDR3 reads CASSYHPMNTEAFF. The CDR3 DNA sequence: TGTGCCAGCAGTTACCATCCCATGAACACTGAAGCTTTCTTT.

This clone has just one count. The chain couples TRBV7-2 to TRBJ1-6; 9 nucleotides line up with TRBD1. This CDR3 spans 18 amino acids. Germline V lookup: CDR1 SGHTA, CDR2 FQGNSA. V was clipped by 4 bases and J by 6 bases; unmatched bases: 13. Here the CDR3 reads CASSSSRDRVWANSPLHF. The CDR3 DNA is TGTGCCAGCAGCTCGTCCCGGGACAGGGTTTGGGCTAATTCACCCCTCCACTTT.

This chain joins TRBV29-1 and TRBJ2-1, with D hard to call. CDR1 is SQVTM, CDR2 ANQGSEA, per germline. Trimming cost V 0 bases and J 0 bases, with 6 bases left between them. This CDR3 comprises 14 residues. The CDR3 DNA sequence: TGCAGCGTTGAAGATGGCAGCTCCTACAATGAGCAGTTCTTC. Translated, it gives CSVEDGSSYNEQFF.

CDR3 region: CRVSHRGNTEAFF. In nucleotides, the CDR3 is TGCAGAGTTTCTCACAGGGGGAACACTGAAGCTTTCTTT. V is TRBV29-1 and J is TRBJ1-1; 7 bases map to TRBD1. There are 13 residues in the CDR3. Per the germline V gene, CDR1 is SQVTM and CDR2 is ANQGSEA.

Of note for this clone: The conserved phenylalanine or tryptophan is not found at the CDR3 terminus, so this likely reflects a read error. The chain has TRBV28 and TRBJ2-2; D is undetermined. CDR3 length: 12 amino acids. CDR1 and CDR2 from the germline V gene are MDHEN and SYDVKM. The V end lost 5 bases, the J end lost 7 bases, and 8 bases lay between the germline ends. CDR3 in DNA: TGTGCCAGCAGTCCCTACGGCGGGGAGCTGTTTCTT. Protein: CASSPYGGELFL.

The chain recombines TRBV7-8 with TRBJ2-3, with D perhaps given as TRBD1 or TRBD2 (5 bases each). CDR1 and CDR2 (germline): SGHVS, FQNEAQ. V was cut by 1 base and J by 3 bases, with 11 bases left in between. This CDR3 region has 15 residues. CDR3 amino acids: CASSLEGRLTDTQYF. The CDR3 DNA sequence: TGTGCCAGCAGCTTAGAGGGACGGTTAACAGATACGCAGTATTTT.

Here the CDR3 DNA reads TGTGCCAGCAGCTTAGTCCCAGCGGGGGACTACAATGAGCAGTTCTTC. Residues: CASSLVPAGDYNEQFF. The chain joins TRBV7-6 to TRBJ2-1; TRBD2 matches at 8 bases. The CDR3 totals 16 residues. V was clipped by 1 base and J by 3 bases; unmatched bases: 5. Germline V gene lookup returns CDR1 SGHVS and CDR2 FNYEAQ.

The chain couples TRBV6-5 to TRBJ1-2; the D is unclear. Germline V CDR1 and CDR2: MNHEY, SVGAGI. The CDR3 has 16 residues. V lost 0 bases, J lost 7 bases, and 18 bases lay in between. The CDR3 DNA reads as TGTGCCAGCAGTTACTCTAGAAGCGCGATCTTGGGTGGCTACACCTTC. Translated: CASSYSRSAILGGYTF.

The chain links TRBV5-8 to TRBJ1-4; D is ambiguous. V was cut by 0 bases and J by 4 bases, with 13 bases left in between. This CDR3 has 16 amino acids. CDR1 SGHTS and CDR2 YDEGEE come from the germline V gene. The CDR3 bases are TGTGCCAGCAGCTTGGAGGCAGGAGGTCTTAATGAAAAACTGTTTTTT. Translated: CASSLEAGGLNEKLFF. Combining the CDR3 with reference TRBV5-8 and TRBJ1-4 gives the whole variable domain EAGVTQSPTHLIKTRGQQATLRCSPISGHTSVYWYQQALGLGLQFLLWYDEGEERNRGNFPPRFSGRQFPNYSSELNVNALELEDSALYLCASSLEAGGLNEKLFFGSGTQLSVL.

The chain recombines TRBV9 with TRBJ1-2; TRBD1 agrees at 12 bases. This CDR3 contains 15 residues. The germline V gene has CDR1 SGDLS and CDR2 YYNGEE. After removal of 4 bases from V and 8 bases from J, the junction contained 9 bases not matched to a gene. The CDR3 bases are TGTGCCAGCAGCACCTGGGACAGGGGGCCGGAAGGCTACACCTTC. The encoded protein is CASSTWDRGPEGYTF.

The chain joins TRBV2 to TRBJ1-5; 9 nucleotides align to TRBD1. After removal of 6 bases from V and 4 bases from J, the junction contained 7 bases not matched to a gene. The length of the CDR3 is 15 residues. Germline-derived CDR1 and CDR2 are SNHLY and FYNNEI. CDR3 amino acids: CASRPTGGSNQPQHF. Written as DNA, the CDR3 is TGTGCCAGCAGACCTACAGGGGGCTCTAATCAGCCCCAGCATTTT.

The chain uses TRBV7-9 and TRBJ2-1; 7 bases map to TRBD1. The V gene's germline CDR1 is SEHNR and CDR2 FQNEAQ (reference sequence). This CDR3 is built from 15 residues. V dropped 6 bases and J dropped 5; count of bases not matched to a gene: 10. CDR3 nucleotides: TGTGCCAGCAGGCTACCCCGGGACAGACACAATGAGCAGTTCTTC. This encodes CASRLPRDRHNEQFF. The full variable domain, in which reference TRBV7-9 and TRBJ2-1 provide the parts outside the CDR3, is DTGVSQNPRHKITKRGQNVTFRCDPISEHNRLYWYRQTLGQGPEFLTYFQNEAQLEKSRLLSDRFSAERPKGSFSTLEIQRTEQGDSAMYLCASRLPRDRHNEQFFGPGTRLTVL.

The chain carries TRBV2 and TRBJ1-2; TRBD1 agrees at 9 bases. Germline assignment: CDR1 SNHLY and CDR2 FYNNEI. V shed 4 bases and J 2 bases; nucleotides not matched to a gene: 5. CDR3 length: 15 residues. CDR3 coding DNA: TGTGCCAGCAGTGTAAAGGGGACAGGGAACTATGGCTACACCTTC. Residues: CASSVKGTGNYGYTF.

This clone was found a few times. J is TRBJ1-4 and V is TRBV9; D is uncertain. This CDR3 spans 13 amino acids. Trimming left V 0 bases short and J 5 bases short, with 5 bases between. Looked up from germline, CDR1 is SGDLS and CDR2 is YYNGEE. As DNA, the CDR3 is TGTGCCAGCAGCGTAGCGTTGAATGAAAAACTGTTTTTT. It encodes CASSVALNEKLFF.

A remark on this clone: Other nucleotide sequences in the sample specify the same CDR3. V usage is TRBV7-9 and J usage is TRBJ1-2, with no clear D. This CDR3 has 14 amino acids. CDR1 is SEHNR, CDR2 FQNEAQ, per germline (reference sequence). Trimming shortened V by 1 base and J by 5 bases, and 11 bases separated the two germline ends. The CDR3 bases are TGTGCCAGCAGCTTAGAAGTGGCTGCGTATGGCTACACCTTC. The encoded protein is CASSLEVAAYGYTF. Full variable domain (remainder filled in from reference TRBV7-9 and TRBJ1-2): DTGVSQNPRHKITKRGQNVTFRCDPISEHNRLYWYRQTLGQGPEFLTYFQNEAQLEKSRLLSDRFSAERPKGSFSTLEIQRTEQGDSAMYLCASSLEVAAYGYTFGSGTRLTVV.

The chain combines TRBV18 with TRBJ2-7; TRBD1 matches at 9 bases. The trim removed 4 bases at V and 9 bases at J, leaving 16 bases unmatched. Germline loops: CDR1 KGHSH, CDR2 LQKENI. CDR3 length equals 16 residues. CDR3 in DNA: TGTGCCAGCTCACGCCTCACAGGGGGCGACGAAATAGGGCAGTACTTC. It codes for CASSRLTGGDEIGQYF.

Notes on this clone: The sample contains more than one DNA sequence encoding this CDR3. J is TRBJ2-3 and V is TRBV6-4, with TRBD2 identical over 12 bases. Germline V lookup: CDR1 MRHNA, CDR2 SNTAGT. V shed 0 bases and J 6 bases; nucleotides not matched to a gene: 1. The CDR3 is made up of 15 amino acids. Written as DNA, the CDR3 is TGTGCCAGCAGTGACTCAACTAGCGGGGGGGATACGCAGTATTTT. Protein product: CASSDSTSGGDTQYF.

To note about this clone: Other DNA sequences of this sample code for an identical CDR3. The rearrangement links TRBV5-1 to TRBJ1-5; D may be TRBD1 (6 bases). From germline, CDR1 is SGHRS and CDR2 YFSETQ. The CDR3 is 14 amino acids. The germline V and J ends were trimmed by 2 bases and 9 bases, with 15 bases remaining between them. The CDR3 sequence is CASSLQGPAGPQHF. CDR3 sequence (DNA): TGCGCCAGCAGCTTACAGGGACCCGCCGGGCCCCAGCATTTT.

This clone came up a few times. Here the CDR3 reads CASSPGQGRSTEAFF. The CDR3 coding sequence is TGTGCCAGCAGCCCAGGACAGGGAAGGAGTACTGAAGCTTTCTTT. J is TRBJ1-1 and V is TRBV9; TRBD1 aligns across 8 bases. The CDR3 runs 15 residues. J lost 5 bases, V lost 4 bases, and 10 bases had no gene match. Germline V gene data show CDR1 as SGDLS and CDR2 as YYNGEE.

The gene calls are TRBV6-5 and TRBJ1-5; a possible D gene is TRBD1 (5 bases). This CDR3 has 13 amino acids. Germline values: CDR1 MNHEY, CDR2 SVGAGI. Deletions cut 3 bases from V and 6 bases from J, with 9 bases between. CDR3 protein: CASSYTGFQPQHF. The DNA for the CDR3 is TGTGCCAGCAGTTATACAGGATTTCAGCCCCAGCATTTT.

This chain uses TRBV10-2 with TRBJ2-1; 15 bases are a match to TRBD2. The CDR3 totals 18 residues. V shed 5 bases, J shed 3 bases, and the junction held 8 bases outside the gene matches. CDR1 and CDR2 (germline): WSHSY, SAAADI. The DNA for the CDR3 is TGCGCCAGCAGTCCTGGACTAGCGGGGGGGAATTTCTACAATGAGCAGTTCTTC. Translating it yields CASSPGLAGGNFYNEQFF.

The V gene is TRBV4-2, the J gene TRBJ2-7, with D unresolved. The CDR3 loop spans 17 amino acids. Looked up from germline, CDR1 is LGHNA and CDR2 is YNFKEQ. V was trimmed by 0 bases and J by 2 bases, leaving 17 bases between them. The CDR3 DNA sequence: TGTGCCAGCAGCCAAGATAGGTCAGCGTCCCCGACCTACGAGCAGTACTTC. Translating gives CASSQDRSASPTYEQYF.

The V and J genes are TRBV7-2 and TRBJ1-6, with D possibly TRBD1 on 6 matching bases. The CDR3 loop spans 13 amino acids. From germline, CDR1 is SGHTA and CDR2 FQGNSA. The CDR3 spells CAVRTVGNSPLHF. The CDR3 bases are TGTGCGGTCCGGACAGTCGGTAATTCACCCCTCCACTTT.

About this clone: One junction end disagrees with the germline gene, perhaps due to a read error. The chain recombines TRBV4-2 with TRBJ1-2; 8 bases match TRBD1. The CDR3 runs 16 residues. Germline V gene lookup returns CDR1 LGHNA and CDR2 YNFKEQ. CDR3 residues: CASSLSGQGSRSVGLF. The CDR3 DNA reads TGTGCCAGCAGCCTAAGTGGACAGGGAAGTAGGTCCGTCGGACTCTTC.